Listed here is a single TCR beta chain. Its antigen remains unknown. This sample was included in a study of lymphopenia after photon versus proton radiotherapy. Study findings and constraints: Post-nadir diversity loss with photons came from oligoclonal expansion, particularly CD8+ Temra cells. Photon-treated patients lost naive T cells and TCR diversity; proton-treated stayed stable.

Germline V CDR1 and CDR2: SGHTA, FQGNSA. This CDR3 contains 13 residues. V lost 6 bases, J lost 1 base, and 8 bases lay in between. Using immunoSEQ multiplex PCR, the repertoire was profiled, and TCRdb retains in-frame clones only, with some absent. The sample includes roughly 64,000 clones, roughly 90% of them seen just once. This sequence was found in an older man with esophageal cancer. The chain uses TRBV7-2 and TRBJ2-3; D not certain. The sample in question was peripheral blood, obtained from a patient treated with proton-based radiotherapy. CDR3 region: CASRGGGTDTQYF. The CDR3 nucleotides are TGTGCCAGCAGGGGCGGCGGCACAGATACGCAGTATTTT.